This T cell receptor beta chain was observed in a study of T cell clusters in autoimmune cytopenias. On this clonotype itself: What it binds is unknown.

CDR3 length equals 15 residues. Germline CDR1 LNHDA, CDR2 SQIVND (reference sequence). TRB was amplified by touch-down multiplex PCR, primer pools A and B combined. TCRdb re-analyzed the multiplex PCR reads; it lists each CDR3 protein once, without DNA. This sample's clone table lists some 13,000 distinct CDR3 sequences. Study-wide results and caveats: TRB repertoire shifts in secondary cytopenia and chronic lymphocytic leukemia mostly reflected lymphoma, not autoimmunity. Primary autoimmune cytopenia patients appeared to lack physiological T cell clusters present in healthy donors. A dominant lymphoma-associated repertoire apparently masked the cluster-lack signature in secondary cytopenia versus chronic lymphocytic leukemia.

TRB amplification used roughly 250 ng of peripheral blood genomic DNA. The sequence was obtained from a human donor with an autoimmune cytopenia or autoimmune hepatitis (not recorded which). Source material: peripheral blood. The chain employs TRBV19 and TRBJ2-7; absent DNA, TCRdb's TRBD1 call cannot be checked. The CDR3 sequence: CASSIGDRSVYEQYF.